This T cell receptor beta chain was captured in a study of cytomegalovirus exposure and HLA in healthy donors. Turning to the study itself: For the roughly 400 genotyped donors, 80% to 90% fell within the Caucasian-associated ancestry cluster.

Primers: 60 Vbeta forward and 13 Jbeta reverse. Profiling relied on immunoSEQ multiplex PCR, and the TCRdb table lists in-frame clones only, not all of them. The sample yields fewer than 250,000 clones, roughly four fifths seen once. Comment on this clone: No antigen is known for it.

Although they were nominally healthy when sampled, donors likely had unrecorded immune exposures. Germline-derived CDR1 and CDR2 are MGHRA and YSYEKL. The length of the CDR3 is 15 residues. The ends lost 4 bases at V and 15 bases at J; junction bases unmatched: 14. Overall study results and limits: Most subjects' HLA-A and HLA-B alleles were reportedly predicted from TCR beta sequences. For presence/absence analyses, sequencing depth was assumed to be roughly uniform across donors.

This receptor was obtained from a girl aged 5-17 years in good health and CMV-seronegative. The J gene is TRBJ2-4, the V gene TRBV4-1; 11 nucleotides agree with TRBD1. Sequencing used PBMCs. CDR3 in amino acids: CASSPLQGQGARWYF. The CDR3 DNA follows: TGCGCCAGCAGCCCCCTTCAAGGACAGGGGGCTCGATGGTACTTC.